Below, one TCR beta chain is given with its context. This clonotype was found a few times. The antigen it binds to is not known. Per-nucleotide qualities are absent, and no much larger clonotype sits a single base away. The library was built by means of RACE. The data were produced on a NextSeq 500. During library preparation, unique molecular identifiers were attached to individual cDNA molecules so that TCRs could be counted quantitatively and reproducibly. Each blood RNA sample was used to sequence both TCR alpha and TCR beta chains. In the authors' own workflow: Samples had a median of approximately 93,000 TCRs, with a range from about 23,224 to 750,000. V, J and CDR3 annotation of the TCR reads was carried out using the Decombinator software suite. For PS versus PT1 abundance plots, all samples were subsampled to the same number of TCRs (28,000). Expanded TCRs were defined as absent before sensitization and observed at least eight times at the 2-week time point. Through fastp at Q25 and MiXCR, TCRdb rebuilt clones from the public reads, retaining in-frame beta chains. Every distinct CDR3 protein forms one entry, paired with its most common genes and DNA. Here the V and J calls rest on TCRdb's processing, not on the authors' analysis. The sample table shows under 400,000 distinct CDR3 sequences, and roughly 5.3% are seen once. Around 2.6% of the sample comes from the top ten.

The data were taken from a study of human T cells and chemical hapten exposure (dated by TCRdb to the early 2020s). The study in broad terms: For sensitization, 2% DPC in acetone was applied to a 2 cm by 2 cm area of upper inner arm skin. Throughout the study period of about 22 weeks, patients also received therapeutic DPC doses to the scalp every week. Patch testing was done on the upper back using Finn chambers containing 0.01% DPC, and results were scored after 6 days according to International Contact Dermatitis Research Group standards. The patient cohort, mostly female, included alopecia areata with under or over 50% scalp involvement, alopecia totalis and alopecia universalis. The libraries were sequenced as a pool, and the TCR yield per sample differed mostly because of small variations in library volumes within the pool. The study tracked peripheral blood TCR repertoire changes in vivo during primary and secondary sensitization to the hapten diphenylcyclopropenone (DPC) in alopecia patients. Blood samples were taken from patients before sensitization (week 0) and then at 2, 6 and about 24 weeks after DPC sensitization. For TCR sequencing, blood came from 25 to 30 alopecia patients at anywhere from one to four time points (pre-sensitization, 2, 6 and 24 weeks).

The time point tag for this specimen amounts to: pre-sensitization, week 0. This sample's treatment or condition label indicates: therapeutic diphenylcyclopropenone sensitization with weekly scalp DPC. Blood at each patch-test visit was drawn before the patch test was applied. Patients were eligible if aged 18 to 70, diagnosed with alopecia and judged suitable for DPC therapy, and pregnant patients were excluded. Total RNA was extracted from unfractionated whole blood collected in Tempus Blood RNA tubes. As encoded in the germline V gene (reference sequence), CDR1 is DFQATT while CDR2 is SNEGSKA. For this chain, trimming is 5 bases at the V end and 4 bases at the J end, and the number of junction bases without a gene match is 10. Taken from cysteine to phenylalanine, the CDR3 has 14 residues. The entry retains the CDR3 DNA only, 42 bases that are in frame from base 1. What the work shows at the level of the full study, not this receptor alone: The number of TCRs above 1 in 1000 frequency did not change with DPC sensitization; there was no evidence of global repertoire structure alterations. Compared with pre-sensitization or healthy control sets, expanded TCRs formed significantly more large CDR3 similarity clusters, which is consistent with antigen-driven responses. After repeated subsampling, the strength of the expansion versus patch-test correlation and the threshold at which it became significant changed. Patch test score correlated positively with the number of PT1 expanded TCRs, reaching significance at thresholds 8, 16 and 32 but not at 4. Because all patients had alopecia, a presumed autoimmune disease, the immune response of the patients might differ from that of healthy individuals.

The specimen comprised whole blood, sampled in connection with sensitization to the hapten diphenylcyclopropenone (DPC). The sequence links TRBV20-1 to TRBJ1-1, with 7 bases aligning to TRBD1. The TCR comes from a woman aged 45 to 65 with alopecia areata. Some clones in this sample may be carry-over from other donors' samples. The sequence in DNA is TGCAGTGCTGTCAGGGGGTTTGGTGGCACTGAAGCTTTCTTT. Its amino acids are CSAVRGFGGTEAFF.